A selection of T cell receptor beta chains follows, all from one sample in a study of vaccination effects on CD4 cells after COVID-19. The method was immunoSEQ multiplex PCR; TCRdb's version includes in-frame clones alone and lacks a portion of them. Among 37,000 or so clones listed, about 65% were seen once. The antigens of these receptors remain unknown. This material consisted of CD4+ T cells from PBMCs cultured without peptide, taken before COVID-19 vaccination. The origin of the receptors is a human donor who received a COVID-19 vaccine. CDR3s include the opening cysteine and the closing phenylalanine or tryptophan. A D gene is named only where the DNA matches it firmly. Clone size appears in some rows only: once, few, many, or a class for an expanded clone.

D	V	length	J	size	DNA	CDR3
NA	TRBV15	15	TRBJ2-1	once	TGTGCCACCAGCAGAGATCCGCAGGGTAATAATGAGCAGTTCTTC	CATSRDPQGNNEQFF
NA	TRBV30	13	TRBJ1-2	once	TGTGCCTGGAAGTCCCCAGGGGCGAGGGGCTACACCTTC	CAWKSPGARGYTF
NA	TRBV30	15	TRBJ2-5	NA	TGTGCCTGGAGTGTACGAGGGCAGGGGAGGGAGACCCAGTACTTC	CAWSVRGQGRETQYF
NA	TRBV6-6	14	TRBJ1-2	few	TGTGCCAGCAGTTCACAGGGTATGGGCTATGGCTACACCTTC	CASSSQGMGYGYTF
TRBD1	TRBV12-3/TRBV12-4	13	TRBJ1-1	NA	TGTGCCAGCACCCCGGACAGGGGATTAGAAGCTTTCTTT	CASTPDRGLEAFF
NA	TRBV6-5	13	TRBJ1-2	NA	TGTGCCAGCAGGAGGGACCCGAACTATGGCTACACCTTC	CASRRDPNYGYTF
NA	TRBV19	14	TRBJ1-2	NA	TGTGCCAGTAGGGTCGGAGGAGAAGGATATGGCTACACCTTC	CASRVGGEGYGYTF
NA	TRBV9	15	TRBJ2-1	few	TGTGCCAGCAGCGTAGGAAGACCTTCCTACAATGAGCAGTTCTTC	CASSVGRPSYNEQFF
NA	TRBV2	11	TRBJ2-1	NA	TGTGCCAGCAGTGATGGATCGATTCAGTTCTTC	CASSDGSIQFF
NA	TRBV3-1/TRBV3-2	13	TRBJ2-7	NA	TGTGCCAGCAGCCGGCAGGGGAATTACGAGCAGTACTTC	CASSRQGNYEQYF
NA	TRBV18	13	TRBJ2-1	NA	TGTGCCAGCTCACCACCGGGAGGCAATGAGCAGTTCTTC	CASSPPGGNEQFF
NA	TRBV11-3	15	TRBJ2-3	NA	TGTGCCAGCAGCCCCCGGGGGGCAGGTGAAGATACGCAGTATTTT	CASSPRGAGEDTQYF
TRBD1	TRBV7-2	14	TRBJ2-1	NA	TGTGCCAGCAGCTGGGGACAGTTTTACAATGAGCAGTTCTTC	CASSWGQFYNEQFF
NA	TRBV30	19	TRBJ1-4	few	TGTGCCTGGAACGGGGGCCCTCGGGCCCATACAGGCCCCAATGAAAAACTGTTTTTT	CAWNGGPRAHTGPNEKLFF
NA	TRBV3-1/TRBV3-2	14	TRBJ1-6	NA	TGTGCCAGCAGCCCCTCAAGCTATAATTCACCCCTCCACTTT	CASSPSSYNSPLHF
TRBD1	TRBV10-3	13	TRBJ1-1	NA	TGTGCCATCAGTGACGCGGGGACAGGTGAAGCTTTCTTT	CAISDAGTGEAFF
NA	TRBV6-4	15	TRBJ2-6	NA	TGTGCCAGCCGACAGGATACGGTAGGGGCCAACGTCCTGACTTTC	CASRQDTVGANVLTF
NA	TRBV30	14	TRBJ1-6	NA	TGTGCCTGGAGTGTTCTGACAGATAATTCACCCCTCCACTTT	CAWSVLTDNSPLHF
NA	TRBV18	14	TRBJ2-3	few	TGTGCCAGCTCACCGGCTACAAGAACAGATACGCAGTATTTT	CASSPATRTDTQYF
NA	TRBV5-6	18	TRBJ2-2	NA	TGTGCCAGCAGCTTAGACAGGCGATCGTTCGCGAACACCGGGGAGCTGTTTTTT	CASSLDRRSFANTGELFF
NA	TRBV20-1	11	TRBJ1-2	NA	TGCAGTGCTAGACAGGGATATGGCTACACCTTC	CSARQGYGYTF
NA	TRBV27	14	TRBJ2-7	few	TGTGCCAGCAGTAGCCGGGGAGGACCCTACGAGCAGTACTTC	CASSSRGGPYEQYF
NA	TRBV3-1/TRBV3-2	14	TRBJ2-1	few	TGTGCCAGCAGCCAGGAGTGGTCGTACAATGAGCAGTTCTTC	CASSQEWSYNEQFF
NA	TRBV4-1	16	TRBJ1-2	NA	TGCGCCAGCAGCCAAGATAAGGCGTCTACTAACTATGGCTACACCTTC	CASSQDKASTNYGYTF
NA	TRBV7-8	14	TRBJ2-7	few	TGTGCCAGCAGCTTAGCCCGTCACCCCTACGAGCAGTACTTC	CASSLARHPYEQYF
NA	TRBV5-4	15	TRBJ2-4	NA	TGTGCCAGCAGCCCACGACGATTCGACAAAAACATTCAGTACTTC	CASSPRRFDKNIQYF
NA	TRBV5-1	16	TRBJ2-5	NA	TGCGCCAGCAGCTTGAACCTCAGGGGTGACCAAGAGACCCAGTACTTC	CASSLNLRGDQETQYF
TRBD1	TRBV2	14	TRBJ2-1	NA	TGTGCCAGCAGTCCCTTTTTTGGACAGGACGTTAACTTCTTC	CASSPFFGQDVNFF
NA	TRBV29-1	13	TRBJ2-3	NA	TGCAGCGTTTCAGTGGGAGGGGGGGATACGCAGTATTTT	CSVSVGGGDTQYF
TRBD1	TRBV29-1	15	TRBJ2-5	NA	TGCAGCGCACATACGGGGACAGGGGGCTATCGCCCCCAGTACTTC	CSAHTGTGGYRPQYF
TRBD1	TRBV30	12	TRBJ1-1	NA	TGTGCCTGGGGACAGGGGAACACTGAAGCTTTCTTT	CAWGQGNTEAFF
NA	TRBV10-3	13	TRBJ1-1	NA	TGTGCCATCAGTGAGAGGGATAACACTGAAGCTTTCTTT	CAISERDNTEAFF
TRBD1	TRBV20-1	11	TRBJ1-1	NA	TGCAGTGTGGGGACAGGCACTGAAGCTTTCTTT	CSVGTGTEAFF
TRBD1	TRBV7-9	16	TRBJ2-7	few	TGTGCCAGCAGACCCGCCCCCCAGGGGGCATCCTACGAGCAGTACTTC	CASRPAPQGASYEQYF
NA	TRBV18	13	TRBJ2-5	NA	TGTGCCAGCTCACCGACGGTCGGGGAGACCCAGTACTTC	CASSPTVGETQYF
TRBD2	TRBV7-7	15	TRBJ2-1	NA	TGTGCCAGCAGCAGCGGGAGGGCCGCTAACAATGAGCAGTTCTTC	CASSSGRAANNEQFF
NA	TRBV5-1	13	TRBJ2-1	NA	TGCGCCAGCAGCCCCCACTCTGGGAATGAGCAGTTCTTC	CASSPHSGNEQFF
NA	TRBV5-6	14	TRBJ2-5	NA	TGTGCCAGCAGCGGGGGGACAATAGAAGGGACCCAGTACTTC	CASSGGTIEGTQYF
NA	TRBV6-6	14	TRBJ2-1	NA	TGTGCCAGCAGGCGGGGTCGCTCCTACAATGAGCAGTTCTTC	CASRRGRSYNEQFF
NA	TRBV5-1	15	TRBJ1-2	few	TGCGCCAGCAGCGCCCATCGGGGGGGCGACTATGGCTACACCTTC	CASSAHRGGDYGYTF